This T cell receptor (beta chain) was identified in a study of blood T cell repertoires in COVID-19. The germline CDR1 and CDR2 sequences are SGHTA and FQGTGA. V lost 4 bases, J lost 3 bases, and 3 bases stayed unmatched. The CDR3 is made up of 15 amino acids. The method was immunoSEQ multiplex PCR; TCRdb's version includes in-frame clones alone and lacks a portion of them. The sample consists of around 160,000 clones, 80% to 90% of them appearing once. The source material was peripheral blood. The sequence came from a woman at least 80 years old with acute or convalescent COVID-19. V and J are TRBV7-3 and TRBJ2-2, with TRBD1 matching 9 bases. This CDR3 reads CASSSGQGDTGELFF. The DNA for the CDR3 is TGTGCCAGCAGCTCGGGACAGGGAGACACCGGGGAGCTGTTTTTT.